This T cell receptor (beta chain) was identified in a study of shared clonotypes between healthy human individuals. General study results and limits: Some naive CD4 clonotypes, roughly 4.5%, turned up in common across several donors.

Positively selected for CCR7, the CD45RO-negative cells used as naive CD8 cells excluded terminally differentiated effector memory CD45RA+ cells. Of note for this clone: Its target is not known.

Each subset's genomic DNA was split evenly across several immunoSEQ plates. Sorted-subset replicate PCR reactions contained approximately 190 ng DNA, corresponding to tens of thousands of T cell genomes. The data were produced by immunoSEQ multiplex PCR, yet TCRdb's version contains in-frame clones alone and is incomplete. The sample has 1.5 million to 2.5 million clones; around 96% are singletons. Trimming removed 5 bases at V and 4 bases at J, with 14 bases between. CDR1 is MGHDK and CDR2 is SYGVNS in the germline V gene. The CDR3 covers 14 residues. Sequencing input: naive CD8+ T cells sorted from blood. The TCR comes from a man aged 18 to 30 in good health. The J gene is TRBJ1-1, the V gene TRBV25-1, with a tentative D call TRBD1 (5 bases). CDR3 protein: CASSRGGMATEAFF. CDR3 coding DNA: TGTGCCAGCAGTCGGGGGGGAATGGCCACTGAAGCTTTCTTT. Together with reference TRBV25-1 and TRBJ1-1, the CDR3 gives the full variable domain: EADIYQTPRYLVIGTGKKITLECSQTMGHDKMYWYQQDPGMELHLIHYSYGVNSTEKGDLSSESTVSRIRTEHFPLTLESARPSHTSQYLCASSRGGMATEAFFGQGTRLTVV.